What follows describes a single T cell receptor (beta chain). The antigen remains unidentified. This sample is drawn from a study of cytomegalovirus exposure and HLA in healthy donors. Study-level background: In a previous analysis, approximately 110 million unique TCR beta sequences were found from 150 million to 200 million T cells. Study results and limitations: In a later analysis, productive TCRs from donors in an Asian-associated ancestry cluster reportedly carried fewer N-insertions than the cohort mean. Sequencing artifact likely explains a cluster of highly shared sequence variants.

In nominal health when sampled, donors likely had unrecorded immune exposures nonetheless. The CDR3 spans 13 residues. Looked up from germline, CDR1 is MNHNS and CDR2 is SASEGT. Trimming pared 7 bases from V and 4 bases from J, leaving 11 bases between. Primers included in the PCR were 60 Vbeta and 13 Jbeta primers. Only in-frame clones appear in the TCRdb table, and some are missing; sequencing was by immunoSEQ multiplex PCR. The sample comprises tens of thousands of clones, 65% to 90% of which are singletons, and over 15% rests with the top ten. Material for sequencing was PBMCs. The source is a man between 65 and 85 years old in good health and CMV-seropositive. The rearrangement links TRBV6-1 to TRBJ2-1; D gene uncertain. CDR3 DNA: TGTGCCAGCACCCAGGCTCTATACAATGAGCAGTTCTTC. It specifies CASTQALYNEQFF.